Listed here is a single T cell receptor beta chain. Study processing details: By means of reference gene primer amplification, nucleated cell counts were estimated. Data came from immunoSEQ multiplex PCR; TCRdb stores just in-frame clones and leaves some out. Clone size and V and J calls were adopted from that table, with D and trimming inferred from the DNA. The table has 120,000 or so clones, about 88% seen once; the top ten hold roughly 1.2%. The CDR3 has 12 amino acids. Germline V gives CDR1 SQVTM, CDR2 ANQGSEA. V dropped 6 bases and J dropped 6; count of bases not matched to a gene: 7. This entry comes from a study of blood T cell repertoires in COVID-19. At the level of the study: Acute and convalescent COVID-19 specimens originated in the United States, Italy and Spain. PBMCs, B-cell-depleted T cells, or T cells provided the cDNA or gDNA that made up the material.

Sequenced input: peripheral blood. The receptor's source is a woman of 80 years or more with acute or convalescent COVID-19. The V gene is TRBV29-1, the J gene TRBJ2-7; 8 positions agree with TRBD1. The CDR3 region is CSVGTGAVEQYF. Written as DNA, the CDR3 is TGCAGCGTCGGGACAGGAGCTGTCGAGCAGTACTTC.